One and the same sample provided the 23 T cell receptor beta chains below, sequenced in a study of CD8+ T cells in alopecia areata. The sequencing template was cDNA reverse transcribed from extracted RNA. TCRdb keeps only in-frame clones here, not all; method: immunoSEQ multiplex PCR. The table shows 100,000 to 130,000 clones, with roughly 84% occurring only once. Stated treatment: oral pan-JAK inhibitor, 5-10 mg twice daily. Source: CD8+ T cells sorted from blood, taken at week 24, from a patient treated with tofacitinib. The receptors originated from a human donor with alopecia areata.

The CDR3 region has the DNA TGTGCTAGTGGTGCTCACTACGAGCAGTACTTC. This translates into CASGAHYEQYF. The chain joins TRBV12-5 to TRBJ2-7; D gene uncertain. Germline V gene sequence: CDR1 LGHNT, CDR2 FRNRAP. This CDR3 region has 11 residues. V shed 5 bases and J shed 3 bases, with 5 bases lying between them.

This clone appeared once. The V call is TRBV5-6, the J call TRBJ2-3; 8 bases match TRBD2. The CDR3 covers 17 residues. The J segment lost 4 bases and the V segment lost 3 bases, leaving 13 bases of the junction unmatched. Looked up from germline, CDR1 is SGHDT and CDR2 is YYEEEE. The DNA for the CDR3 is TGTGCCAGCAGCTCAGCCGCAGGACTAGCCCGCTCAGATACGCAGTATTTT. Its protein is CASSSAAGLARSDTQYF.

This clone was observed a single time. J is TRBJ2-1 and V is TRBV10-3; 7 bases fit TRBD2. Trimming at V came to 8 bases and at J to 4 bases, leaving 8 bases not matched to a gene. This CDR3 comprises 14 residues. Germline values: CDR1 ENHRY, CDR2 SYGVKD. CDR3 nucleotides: TGTGCCATCGGCGGGCAGGGAGGGTACAATGAGCAGTTCTTC. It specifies CAIGGQGGYNEQFF.

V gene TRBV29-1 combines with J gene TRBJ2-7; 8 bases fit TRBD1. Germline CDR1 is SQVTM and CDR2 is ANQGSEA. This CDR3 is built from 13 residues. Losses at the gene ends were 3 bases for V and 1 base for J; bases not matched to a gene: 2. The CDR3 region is CSVEDRESYEQYF. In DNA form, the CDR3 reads TGCAGCGTTGAGGACAGGGAATCCTACGAGCAGTACTTC.

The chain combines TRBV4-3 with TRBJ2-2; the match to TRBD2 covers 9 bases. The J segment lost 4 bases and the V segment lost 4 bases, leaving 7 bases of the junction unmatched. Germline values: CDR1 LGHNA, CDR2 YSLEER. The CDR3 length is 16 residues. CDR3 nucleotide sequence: TGCGCCAGCAGCCCGCGGACTAGCGTGGCCACCGGGGAGCTGTTTTTT. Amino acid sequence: CASSPRTSVATGELFF.

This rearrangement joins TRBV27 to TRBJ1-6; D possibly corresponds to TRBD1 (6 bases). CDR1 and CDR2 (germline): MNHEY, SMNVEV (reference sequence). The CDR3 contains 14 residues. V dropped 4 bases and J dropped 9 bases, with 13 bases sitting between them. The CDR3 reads CASSSGRGGSPLHF. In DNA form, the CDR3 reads TGTGCCAGCAGTTCGGGCAGGGGTGGTTCACCCCTCCACTTT.

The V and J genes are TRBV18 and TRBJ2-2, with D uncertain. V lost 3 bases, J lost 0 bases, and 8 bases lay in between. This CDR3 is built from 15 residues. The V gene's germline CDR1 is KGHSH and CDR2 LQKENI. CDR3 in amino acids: CASSPPTPNTGELFF. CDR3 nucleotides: TGTGCCAGCTCACCTCCAACCCCGAACACCGGGGAGCTGTTTTTT. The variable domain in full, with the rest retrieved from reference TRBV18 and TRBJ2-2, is NAGVMQNPRHLVRRRGQEARLRCSPMKGHSHVYWYRQLPEEGLKFMVYLQKENIIDESGMPKERFSAEFPKEGPSILRIQQVVRGDSAAYFCASSPPTPNTGELFFGEGSRLTVL.

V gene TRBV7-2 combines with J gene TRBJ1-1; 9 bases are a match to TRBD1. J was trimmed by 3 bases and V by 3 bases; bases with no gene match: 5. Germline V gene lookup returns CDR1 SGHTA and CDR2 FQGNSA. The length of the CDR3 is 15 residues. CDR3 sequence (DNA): TGTGCCAGCAGCTTGGGACAGGGTTGGGACACTGAAGCTTTCTTT. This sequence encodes CASSLGQGWDTEAFF.

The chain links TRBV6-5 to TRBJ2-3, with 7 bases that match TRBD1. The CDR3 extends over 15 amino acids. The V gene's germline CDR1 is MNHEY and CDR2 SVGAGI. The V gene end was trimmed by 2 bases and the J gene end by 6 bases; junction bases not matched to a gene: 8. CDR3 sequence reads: CASSYEKGASDTQYF. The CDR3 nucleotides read TGTGCCAGCAGTTACGAGAAGGGGGCGAGTGATACGCAGTATTTT.

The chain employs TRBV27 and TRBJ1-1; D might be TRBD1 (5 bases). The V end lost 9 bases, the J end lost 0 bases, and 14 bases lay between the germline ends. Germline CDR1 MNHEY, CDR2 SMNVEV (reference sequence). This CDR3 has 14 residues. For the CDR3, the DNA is TGTGCCAGAGACGACAGCCTCATGAACACTGAAGCTTTCTTT. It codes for CARDDSLMNTEAFF.

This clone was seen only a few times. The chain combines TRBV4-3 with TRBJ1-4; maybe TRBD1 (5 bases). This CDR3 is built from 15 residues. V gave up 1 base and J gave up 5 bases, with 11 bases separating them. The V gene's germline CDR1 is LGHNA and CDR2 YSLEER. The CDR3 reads CASSQGAGTNEKLFF. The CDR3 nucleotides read TGCGCCAGCAGCCAAGGTGCAGGGACCAATGAAAAACTGTTTTTT.

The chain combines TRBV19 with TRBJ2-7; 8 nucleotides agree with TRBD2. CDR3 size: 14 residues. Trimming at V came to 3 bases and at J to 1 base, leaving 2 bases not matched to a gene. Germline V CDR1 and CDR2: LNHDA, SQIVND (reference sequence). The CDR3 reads CASSIGGGSYEQYF. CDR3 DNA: TGTGCCAGTAGTATCGGCGGGGGGTCCTACGAGCAGTACTTC.

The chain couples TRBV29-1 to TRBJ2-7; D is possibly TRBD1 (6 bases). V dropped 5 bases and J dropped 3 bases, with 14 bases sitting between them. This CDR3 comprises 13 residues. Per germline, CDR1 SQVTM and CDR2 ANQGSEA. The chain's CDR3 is CSVWGRGGYEQYF. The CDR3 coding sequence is TGCAGCGTTTGGGGCAGGGGTGGCTACGAGCAGTACTTC.

CDR3 residues: CAISESQGSTDTQYF. Here the CDR3 DNA reads TGTGCCATCAGTGAGTCGCAGGGGAGCACAGATACGCAGTATTTT. The chain uses TRBV10-3 and TRBJ2-3, with D tentatively TRBD1 (6 bases). CDR1 is ENHRY and CDR2 is SYGVKD in the germline V gene. This CDR3 is built from 15 residues. Trimming took off 0 bases at V and 0 bases at J, with 7 bases between the two ends.

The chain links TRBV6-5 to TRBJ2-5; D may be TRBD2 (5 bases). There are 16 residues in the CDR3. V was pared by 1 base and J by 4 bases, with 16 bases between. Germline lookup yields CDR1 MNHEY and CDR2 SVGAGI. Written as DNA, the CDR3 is TGTGCCAGCAGTTACTTATCCAGCGGATTGGGAGAGACCCAGTACTTC. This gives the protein CASSYLSSGLGETQYF.

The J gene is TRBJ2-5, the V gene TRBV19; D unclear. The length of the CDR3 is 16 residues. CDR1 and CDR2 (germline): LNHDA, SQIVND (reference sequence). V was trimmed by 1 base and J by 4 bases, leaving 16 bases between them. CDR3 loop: CASSIGETALGETQYF. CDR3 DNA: TGTGCCAGTAGTATAGGCGAGACTGCCTTGGGAGAGACCCAGTACTTC.

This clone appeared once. The DNA for the CDR3 is TGTGCCAGCAGCCCGAAGACAGGACCCTACGAGCAGTACTTC. This codes for CASSPKTGPYEQYF. The chain recombines TRBV7-9 with TRBJ2-7; D possibly corresponds to TRBD1 (6 bases). The germline V gene encodes CDR1 SEHNR and CDR2 FQNEAQ (reference sequence). The CDR3 covers 14 residues. Trimming removed 5 bases at V and 2 bases at J, with 13 bases between.

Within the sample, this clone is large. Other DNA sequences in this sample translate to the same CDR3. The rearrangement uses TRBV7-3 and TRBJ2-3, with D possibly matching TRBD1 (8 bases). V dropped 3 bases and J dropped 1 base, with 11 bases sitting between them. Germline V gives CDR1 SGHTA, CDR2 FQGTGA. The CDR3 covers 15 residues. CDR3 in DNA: TGTGCCAGCAGCTTTACAGGGGGGGGCACAGATACGCAGTATTTT. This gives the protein CASSFTGGGTDTQYF.

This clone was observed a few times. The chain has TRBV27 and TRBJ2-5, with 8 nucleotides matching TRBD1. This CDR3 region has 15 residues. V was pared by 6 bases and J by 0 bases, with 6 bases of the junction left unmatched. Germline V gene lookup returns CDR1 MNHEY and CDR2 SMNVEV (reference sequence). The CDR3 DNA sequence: TGTGCCAGCAGCAAGGACAGGGAAAACCAAGAGACCCAGTACTTC. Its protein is CASSKDRENQETQYF.

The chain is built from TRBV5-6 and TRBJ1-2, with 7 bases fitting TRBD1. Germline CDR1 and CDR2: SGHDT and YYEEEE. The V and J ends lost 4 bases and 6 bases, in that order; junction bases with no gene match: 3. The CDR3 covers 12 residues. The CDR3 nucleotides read TGTGCCAGCAGCCTGGGACAGAATGGCTACACCTTC. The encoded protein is CASSLGQNGYTF.

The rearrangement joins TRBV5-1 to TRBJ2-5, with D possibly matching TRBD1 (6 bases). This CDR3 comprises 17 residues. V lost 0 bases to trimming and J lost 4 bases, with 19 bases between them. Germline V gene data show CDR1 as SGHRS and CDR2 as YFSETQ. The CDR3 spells CASSLAWGLQRRETQYF. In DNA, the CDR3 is TGCGCCAGCAGCTTGGCTTGGGGGCTCCAAAGAAGAGAGACCCAGTACTTC. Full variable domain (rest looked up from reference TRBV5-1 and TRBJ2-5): KAGVTQTPRYLIKTRGQQVTLSCSPISGHRSVSWYQQTPGQGLQFLFEYFSETQRNKGNFPGRFSGRQFSNSRSEMNVSTLELGDSALYLCASSLAWGLQRRETQYFGPGTRLLVL.

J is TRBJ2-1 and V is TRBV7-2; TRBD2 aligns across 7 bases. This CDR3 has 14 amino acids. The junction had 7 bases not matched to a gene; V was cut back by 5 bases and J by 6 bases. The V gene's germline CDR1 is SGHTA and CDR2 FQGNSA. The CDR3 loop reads CASSDSGTFNEQFF. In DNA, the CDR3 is TGTGCCAGCAGCGACAGCGGGACTTTCAATGAGCAGTTCTTC.

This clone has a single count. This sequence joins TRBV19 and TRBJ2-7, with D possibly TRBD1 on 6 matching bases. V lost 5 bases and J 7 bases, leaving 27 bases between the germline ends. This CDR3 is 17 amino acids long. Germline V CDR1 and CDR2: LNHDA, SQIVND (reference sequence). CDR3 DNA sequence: TGTGCCAGTAGTCCCTTGACAGGTAAATCGGCCCATGGGGAGCAGTACTTC. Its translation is CASSPLTGKSAHGEQYF.